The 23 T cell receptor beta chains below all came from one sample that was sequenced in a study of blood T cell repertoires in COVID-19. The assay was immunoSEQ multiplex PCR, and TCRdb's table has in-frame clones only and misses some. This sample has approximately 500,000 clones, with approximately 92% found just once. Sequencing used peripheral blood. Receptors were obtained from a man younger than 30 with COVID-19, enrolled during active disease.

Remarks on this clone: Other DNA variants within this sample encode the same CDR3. CDR3 nucleotides: TGTGCCAGTAGTATCGGGACTGAAGCTTTCTTT. This gives the protein CASSIGTEAFF. V gene TRBV19 combines with J gene TRBJ1-1; D is unclear. The germline V gene encodes CDR1 LNHDA and CDR2 SQIVND (reference sequence). V dropped 3 bases and J dropped 5 bases, with 4 bases sitting between them. CDR3 length equals 11 residues. Looking up the rest from reference TRBV19 and TRBJ1-1 gives the full variable domain: DGGITQSPKYLFRKEGQNVTLSCEQNLNHDAMYWYRQDPGQGLRLIYYSQIVNDFQKGDIAEGYSVSREKKESFPLTVTSAQKNPTAFYLCASSIGTEAFFGQGTRLTVV.

The CDR3 reads CASSLGTGSPRNSPLHF. The CDR3 DNA reads TGTGCCAGCAGCTTAGGGACAGGGTCCCCTAGGAATTCACCCCTCCACTTT. The gene calls are TRBV7-9 and TRBJ1-6; the match to TRBD1 covers 8 bases. Unmatched junction bases numbered 9, after V lost 1 base and J lost 7 bases. CDR3 length: 17 amino acids. Germline-derived CDR1 and CDR2 are SEHNR and FQNEAQ (reference sequence).

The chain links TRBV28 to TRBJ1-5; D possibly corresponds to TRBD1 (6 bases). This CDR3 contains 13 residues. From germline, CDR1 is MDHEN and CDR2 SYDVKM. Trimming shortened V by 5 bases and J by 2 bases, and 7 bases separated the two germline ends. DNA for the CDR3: TGTGCCAGCAGTAGACAGGGCAATCAGCCCCAGCATTTT. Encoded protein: CASSRQGNQPQHF.

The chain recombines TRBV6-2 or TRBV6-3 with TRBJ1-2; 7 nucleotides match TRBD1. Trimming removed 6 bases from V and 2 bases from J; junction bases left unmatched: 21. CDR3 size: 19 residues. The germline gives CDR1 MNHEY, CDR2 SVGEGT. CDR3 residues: CASSPPYSDRNSENYGYTF. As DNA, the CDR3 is TGTGCCAGCAGCCCTCCGTACTCGGACAGGAATTCAGAGAACTATGGCTACACCTTC.

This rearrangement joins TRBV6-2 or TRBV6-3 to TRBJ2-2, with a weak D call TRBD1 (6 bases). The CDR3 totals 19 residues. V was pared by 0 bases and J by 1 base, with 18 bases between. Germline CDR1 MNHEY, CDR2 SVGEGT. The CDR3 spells CASSYSTKRDTLNTGELFF. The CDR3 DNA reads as TGTGCCAGCAGTTACTCGACTAAGAGGGACACCCTGAACACCGGGGAGCTGTTTTTT.

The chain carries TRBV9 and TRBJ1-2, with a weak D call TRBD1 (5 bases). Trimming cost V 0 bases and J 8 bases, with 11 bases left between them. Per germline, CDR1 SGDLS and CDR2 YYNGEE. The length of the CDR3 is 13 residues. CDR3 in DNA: TGTGCCAGCAGCGTAGGCAGGGCTGGCGGCTACACCTTC. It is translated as CASSVGRAGGYTF.

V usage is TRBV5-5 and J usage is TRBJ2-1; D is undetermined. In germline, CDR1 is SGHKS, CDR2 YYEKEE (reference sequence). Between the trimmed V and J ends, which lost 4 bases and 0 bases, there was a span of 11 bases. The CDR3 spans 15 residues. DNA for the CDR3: TGTGCCAGCAGCGAGTCTCCCGGCTCCTACAATGAGCAGTTCTTC. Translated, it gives CASSESPGSYNEQFF.

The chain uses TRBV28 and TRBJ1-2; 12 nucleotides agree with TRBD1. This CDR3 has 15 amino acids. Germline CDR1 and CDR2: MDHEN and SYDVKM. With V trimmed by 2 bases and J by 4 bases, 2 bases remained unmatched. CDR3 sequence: CASSLGGQGAYGYTF. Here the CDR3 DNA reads TGTGCCAGCAGTTTAGGGGGACAGGGGGCCTATGGCTACACCTTC.

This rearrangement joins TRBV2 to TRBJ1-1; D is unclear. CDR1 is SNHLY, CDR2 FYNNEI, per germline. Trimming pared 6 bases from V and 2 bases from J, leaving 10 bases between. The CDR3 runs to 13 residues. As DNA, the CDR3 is TGTGCCAGCAGGGAAAGAGTAAACACTGAAGCTTTCTTT. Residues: CASRERVNTEAFF.

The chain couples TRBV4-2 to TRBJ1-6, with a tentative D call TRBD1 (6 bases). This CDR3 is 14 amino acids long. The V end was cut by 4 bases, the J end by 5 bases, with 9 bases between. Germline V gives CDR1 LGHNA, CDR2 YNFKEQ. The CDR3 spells CASSPRQDNSPLHF. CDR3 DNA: TGTGCCAGCAGCCCTCGACAGGATAATTCACCCCTCCACTTT.

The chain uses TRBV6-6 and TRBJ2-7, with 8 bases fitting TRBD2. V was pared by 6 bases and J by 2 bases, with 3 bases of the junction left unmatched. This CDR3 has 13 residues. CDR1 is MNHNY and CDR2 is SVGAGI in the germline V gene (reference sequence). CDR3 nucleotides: TGTGCCAGCAGCCGACTAGCGACCTACGAGCAGTACTTC. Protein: CASSRLATYEQYF.

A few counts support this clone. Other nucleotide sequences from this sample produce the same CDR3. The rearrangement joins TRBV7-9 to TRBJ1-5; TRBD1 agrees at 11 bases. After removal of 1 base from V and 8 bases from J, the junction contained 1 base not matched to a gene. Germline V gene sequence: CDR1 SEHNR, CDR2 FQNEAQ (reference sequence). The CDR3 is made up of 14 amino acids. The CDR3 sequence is CASSLGTGGEPQHF. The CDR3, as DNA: TGTGCCAGCAGCTTAGGGACAGGGGGCGAGCCCCAGCATTTT. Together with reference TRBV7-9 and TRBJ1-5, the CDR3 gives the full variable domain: DTGVSQNPRHKITKRGQNVTFRCDPISEHNRLYWYRQTLGQGPEFLTYFQNEAQLEKSRLLSDRFSAERPKGSFSTLEIQRTEQGDSAMYLCASSLGTGGEPQHFGDGTRLSIL.

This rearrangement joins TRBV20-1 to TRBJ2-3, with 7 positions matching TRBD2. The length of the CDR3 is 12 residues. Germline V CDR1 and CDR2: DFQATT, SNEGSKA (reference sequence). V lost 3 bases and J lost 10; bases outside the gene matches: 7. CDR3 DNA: TGCAGTGCTAGTGTTAGCGGGTATGCGCAGTATTTT. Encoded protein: CSASVSGYAQYF.

The chain's CDR3 is CASSREFRNGNEQYF. The CDR3 DNA is TGTGCCAGCAGCCGGGAATTCAGGAACGGAAACGAGCAGTACTTC. This rearrangement joins TRBV5-4 to TRBJ2-7, with D possibly matching TRBD2 (5 bases). Germline-derived CDR1 and CDR2 are SGHNT and YYREEE (reference sequence). CDR3 length equals 15 residues. V gave up 4 bases and J gave up 5 bases, with 19 bases separating them.

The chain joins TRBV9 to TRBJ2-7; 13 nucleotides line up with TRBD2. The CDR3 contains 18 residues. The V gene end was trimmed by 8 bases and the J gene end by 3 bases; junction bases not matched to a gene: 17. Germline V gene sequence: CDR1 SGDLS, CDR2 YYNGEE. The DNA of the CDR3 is TGTGCCAGTTTCTCCGGGACTAGCGGGACACGGGGAATCTACGAGCAGTACTTC. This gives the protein CASFSGTSGTRGIYEQYF.

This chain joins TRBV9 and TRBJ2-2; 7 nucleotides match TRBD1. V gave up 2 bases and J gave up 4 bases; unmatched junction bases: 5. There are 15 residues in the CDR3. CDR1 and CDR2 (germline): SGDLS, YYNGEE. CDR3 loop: CASSVDRSSTGELFF. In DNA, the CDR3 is TGTGCCAGCAGCGTGGACAGGTCGTCCACCGGGGAGCTGTTTTTT.

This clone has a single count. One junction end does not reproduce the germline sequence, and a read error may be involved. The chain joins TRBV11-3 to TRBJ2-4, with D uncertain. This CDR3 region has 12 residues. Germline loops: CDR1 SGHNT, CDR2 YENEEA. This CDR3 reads CASSLPASGPHF. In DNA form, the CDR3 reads TGTGCCAGCAGCTTACCGGCCTCTGGGCCTCACTTC.

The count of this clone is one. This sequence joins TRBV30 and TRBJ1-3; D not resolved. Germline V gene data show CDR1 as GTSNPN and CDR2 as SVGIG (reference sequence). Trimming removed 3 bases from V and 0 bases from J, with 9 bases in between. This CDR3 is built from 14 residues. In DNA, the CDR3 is TGTGCCTGGAGACTGCCTATCTCTGGAAACACCATATATTTT. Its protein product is CAWRLPISGNTIYF.

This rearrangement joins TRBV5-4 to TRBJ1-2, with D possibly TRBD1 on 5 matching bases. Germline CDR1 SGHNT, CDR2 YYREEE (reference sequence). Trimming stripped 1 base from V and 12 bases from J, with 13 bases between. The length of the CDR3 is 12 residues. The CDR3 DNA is TGTGCCAGCAGCTTGCCAGGGATCGTAAACACCTTC. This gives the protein CASSLPGIVNTF.

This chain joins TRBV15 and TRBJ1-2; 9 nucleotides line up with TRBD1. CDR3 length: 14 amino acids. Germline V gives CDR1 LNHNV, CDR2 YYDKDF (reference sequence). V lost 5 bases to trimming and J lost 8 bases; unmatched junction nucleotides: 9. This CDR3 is CATSLPGQGVGYTF. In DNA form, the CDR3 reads TGTGCCACCAGCCTGCCGGGACAGGGTGTCGGCTACACCTTC. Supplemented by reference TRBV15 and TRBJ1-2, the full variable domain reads DAMVIQNPRYQVTQFGKPVTLSCSQTLNHNVMYWYQQKSSQAPKLLFHYYDKDFNNEADTPDNFQSRRPNTSFCFLDIRSPGLGDTAMYLCATSLPGQGVGYTFGSGTRLTVV.

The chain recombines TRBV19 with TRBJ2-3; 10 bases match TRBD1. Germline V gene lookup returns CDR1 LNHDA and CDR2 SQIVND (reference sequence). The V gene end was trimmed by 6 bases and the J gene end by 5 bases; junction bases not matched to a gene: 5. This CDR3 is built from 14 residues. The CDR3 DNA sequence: TGTGCCAGTAGGGACAGGGGGTACGGAGATACGCAGTATTTT. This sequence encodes CASRDRGYGDTQYF.

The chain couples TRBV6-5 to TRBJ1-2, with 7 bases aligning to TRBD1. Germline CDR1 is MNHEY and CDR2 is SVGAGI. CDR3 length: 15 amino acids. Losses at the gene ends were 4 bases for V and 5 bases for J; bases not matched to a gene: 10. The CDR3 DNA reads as TGTGCCAGCAGTTCCCCCAACAGGGGCCTATATGGCTACACCTTC. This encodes CASSSPNRGLYGYTF.

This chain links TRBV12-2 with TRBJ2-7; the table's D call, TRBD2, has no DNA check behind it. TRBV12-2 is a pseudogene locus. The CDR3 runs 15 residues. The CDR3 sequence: CASHSGGRVSYEQYF. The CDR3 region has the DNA TGTGCAAGTCATAGCGGGGGGAGGGTCTCCTACGAGCAGTACTTC.